The 27 T cell receptor beta chains in this list originate from one sample, sequenced in a study of cytomegalovirus exposure and HLA in healthy donors. The PCR made use of 60 Vbeta and 13 Jbeta primers. Profiling relied on immunoSEQ multiplex PCR, and the TCRdb table lists in-frame clones only, not all of them. The data show fewer than 200,000 clones, over 75% seen once. The source material was PBMCs. These receptors all stem from a girl in the first two years of life in good health and CMV-seronegative.

The chain links TRBV4-2 to TRBJ2-7; 7 nucleotides match TRBD2. The germline CDR1 and CDR2 sequences are LGHNA and YNFKEQ. With 1 base clipped from V and 7 bases from J, the junction kept 13 bases outside the gene matches. CDR3 length equals 16 residues. CDR3 amino acids: CASSQATSEGRVEQYF. Here the CDR3 DNA reads TGTGCCAGCAGCCAAGCTACTAGCGAGGGAAGAGTGGAGCAGTACTTC.

As regards this clone: Other nucleotide sequences in the sample specify the same CDR3. This chain joins TRBV5-6 and TRBJ1-5; 8 bases agree with TRBD1. Germline V lookup: CDR1 SGHDT, CDR2 YYEEEE. V gave up 3 bases and J gave up 2 bases; unmatched junction bases: 4. The CDR3 totals 15 residues. DNA for the CDR3: TGTGCCAGCAGCTCAGGGGGCGCGGGCAATCAGCCCCAGCATTTT. Its protein is CASSSGGAGNQPQHF.

The rearrangement uses TRBV7-8 and TRBJ1-1; D gene ambiguous. Germline V gene data show CDR1 as SGHVS and CDR2 as FQNEAQ. V lost 1 base and J 3 bases, leaving 6 bases between the germline ends. This CDR3 spans 13 amino acids. The CDR3 DNA sequence: TGTGCCAGCAGCTTAGGGCCTCACACTGAAGCTTTCTTT. It specifies CASSLGPHTEAFF.

This sequence joins TRBV30 and TRBJ2-2, with unresolved D. In germline, CDR1 is GTSNPN, CDR2 SVGIG (reference sequence). Between the trimmed V and J ends, which lost 3 bases and 5 bases, there was a span of 13 bases. CDR3 length: 14 amino acids. CDR3 bases: TGTGCCTGGAGGGTGACTCAGTTAACCGGGGAGCTGTTTTTT. This encodes CAWRVTQLTGELFF.

The sample holds a few counts of this clone. The V and J genes are TRBV9 and TRBJ2-1, with TRBD2 as a possible D gene (6 bases). Germline V gives CDR1 SGDLS, CDR2 YYNGEE. With 3 bases removed from V and 6 bases from J, the gap between germline ends came to 22 bases. This CDR3 has 17 residues. The CDR3 coding sequence is TGTGCCAGCAGCGCCCAATCCCGGAGGGCCGTGGGCAATGAGCAGTTCTTC. This codes for CASSAQSRRAVGNEQFF.

The chain couples TRBV9 to TRBJ1-1; TRBD1 aligns across 9 bases. V dropped 3 bases and J dropped 4; count of bases not matched to a gene: 4. The CDR3 totals 14 residues. Germline V gives CDR1 SGDLS, CDR2 YYNGEE. In DNA, the CDR3 is TGTGCCAGCAGCGCCGGGGGACAGGGCACTGAAGCTTTCTTT. It is translated as CASSAGGQGTEAFF.

The rearrangement uses TRBV6-5 and TRBJ2-7; 9 nucleotides align to TRBD1. With V trimmed by 0 bases and J by 3 bases, 3 bases remained unmatched. The CDR3 runs to 15 residues. Per the germline V gene, CDR1 is MNHEY and CDR2 is SVGAGI. The CDR3 loop is CASSYSGQGYYEQYF. CDR3 sequence (DNA): TGTGCCAGCAGTTACTCGGGACAGGGTTACTACGAGCAGTACTTC.

The chain recombines TRBV5-6 with TRBJ2-3; 7 bases align to TRBD1. V lost 2 bases, J lost 2 bases, and 5 bases stayed unmatched. The CDR3 runs 15 residues. Germline V gene data show CDR1 as SGHDT and CDR2 as YYEEEE. The CDR3 coding sequence is TGTGCCAGCAGCTTTATAGGGGGCCCCACAGATACGCAGTATTTT. The encoded protein is CASSFIGGPTDTQYF.

This clone appeared a few times. V usage is TRBV5-1 and J usage is TRBJ2-3; 9 bases map to TRBD2. The CDR3 has 15 amino acids. Losses at the gene ends were 4 bases for V and 5 bases for J; bases not matched to a gene: 8. Germline V gives CDR1 SGHRS, CDR2 YFSETQ. In nucleotides, the CDR3 is TGCGCCAGCAGCCCTAGCGGGGTTATCGGAGATACGCAGTATTTT. It translates to CASSPSGVIGDTQYF. The full variable domain, completed using reference TRBV5-1 and TRBJ2-3, is KAGVTQTPRYLIKTRGQQVTLSCSPISGHRSVSWYQQTPGQGLQFLFEYFSETQRNKGNFPGRFSGRQFSNSRSEMNVSTLELGDSALYLCASSPSGVIGDTQYFGPGTRLTVL.

V and J are TRBV5-1 and TRBJ1-4; tentatively, D is TRBD1 (5 bases). Per the germline V gene, CDR1 is SGHRS and CDR2 is YFSETQ. V lost 1 base and J lost 4, with 14 bases in between. The CDR3 is 16 amino acids. The CDR3 is CASSLNRLGLNEKLFF. CDR3 nucleotide sequence: TGCGCCAGCAGCTTGAACAGGCTAGGGCTTAATGAAAAACTGTTTTTT. Combining the CDR3 with reference TRBV5-1 and TRBJ1-4 gives the whole variable domain KAGVTQTPRYLIKTRGQQVTLSCSPISGHRSVSWYQQTPGQGLQFLFEYFSETQRNKGNFPGRFSGRQFSNSRSEMNVSTLELGDSALYLCASSLNRLGLNEKLFFGSGTQLSVL.

The CDR3 coding sequence is TGTGCCAGCTCCCCGACAGGGGCGTGGGATGAAAAACTGTTTTTT. Protein product: CASSPTGAWDEKLFF. The V gene is TRBV18, the J gene TRBJ1-4, with 8 bases matching TRBD1. Germline lookup yields CDR1 KGHSH and CDR2 LQKENI. V was clipped by 6 bases and J by 6 bases; unmatched bases: 9. The CDR3 extends over 15 amino acids.

This clone was counted once. The rearrangement joins TRBV6-1 to TRBJ2-7, with 12 nucleotides matching TRBD2. The CDR3 loop spans 17 amino acids. Germline trimming cut 1 base from V and 4 bases from J; bases unmatched to any gene: 8. Germline V gene data show CDR1 as MNHNS and CDR2 as SASEGT. This CDR3 is CASSEEFQLAGGYEQYF. For the CDR3, the DNA is TGTGCCAGCAGTGAAGAATTCCAACTAGCGGGAGGTTACGAGCAGTACTTC.

The chain combines TRBV11-2 with TRBJ2-3, with 9 nucleotides matching TRBD1. The V gene's germline CDR1 is SGHAT and CDR2 FQNNGV. With V trimmed by 0 bases and J by 6 bases, 7 bases remained unmatched. This CDR3 comprises 16 residues. The CDR3 is CASSLESTGGADTQYF. CDR3 nucleotide sequence: TGTGCCAGCAGCTTAGAATCTACAGGGGGCGCCGATACGCAGTATTTT.

As to this clone: At one end, the junction sequence differs from germline, possibly due to a read error. The chain uses TRBV7-7 and TRBJ2-1; 10 bases are shared with TRBD2. Germline CDR1 is SSHAT and CDR2 is FNYEAQ (reference sequence). The CDR3 consists of 15 residues. In DNA, the CDR3 is TGTGCTAGCAGCTTAGCGCCACTAGCGGGGAATGAGCAGTTCTTC. Protein product: CASSLAPLAGNEQFF. Based on the CDR3 plus reference TRBV7-7 and TRBJ2-1, the full variable domain is GAGVSQSPRYKVTKRGQDVTLRCDPISSHATLYWYQQALGQGPEFLTYFNYEAQPDKSGLPSDRFSAERPEGSISTLTIQRTEQRDSAMYRCASSLAPLAGNEQFFGPGTRLTVL.

This chain links TRBV19 with TRBJ2-7, with TRBD1 identical over 7 bases. This CDR3 comprises 14 residues. V lost 5 bases and J lost 5; bases outside the gene matches: 9. Germline V gives CDR1 LNHDA, CDR2 SQIVND (reference sequence). The CDR3 nucleotides read TGTGCCAGTAGTCTCGTCGACAGGGCCCACGAGCAGTACTTC. It is translated as CASSLVDRAHEQYF.

V is TRBV12-5 and J is TRBJ1-2; D might be TRBD1 (6 bases). V lost 6 bases to trimming and J lost 5 bases, with 13 bases between them. Germline values: CDR1 LGHNT, CDR2 FRNRAP. The CDR3 runs to 13 residues. The CDR3 DNA is TGTGCTAGTGGCCTTGGACAGCTGTATGGCTACACCTTC. Its protein is CASGLGQLYGYTF.

CDR3 DNA sequence: TGCGCCAGCAGCCAAGGACTAGGTTCCTACGAGCAGTACTTC. Its protein is CASSQGLGSYEQYF. V usage is TRBV4-1 and J usage is TRBJ2-7; weak D call: TRBD2 (6 bases). Germline CDR1 is MGHRA and CDR2 is YSYEKL. Trimming left V 1 base short and J 1 base short, with 8 bases between. The CDR3 length is 14 residues.

This chain uses TRBV27 with TRBJ1-2, with D possibly TRBD1 on 5 matching bases. Germline V lookup: CDR1 MNHEY, CDR2 SMNVEV (reference sequence). Trimming pared 9 bases from V and 4 bases from J, leaving 15 bases between. This CDR3 contains 13 residues. This chain's CDR3 is CASSPGNFYGYTF. CDR3 in DNA: TGTGCCAGTTCCCCAGGGAACTTCTATGGCTACACCTTC.

This sequence joins TRBV4-1 and TRBJ1-5; TRBD1 agrees at 12 bases. Germline loops: CDR1 MGHRA, CDR2 YSYEKL. J gave up 1 base and V 2 bases, and 15 bases lay outside the gene matches. CDR3 length: 21 amino acids. CDR3 DNA: TGCGCCAGCAGCCAAACGAGGTCGGGACAGGGGGCGGCGGGGAGCAATCAGCCCCAGCATTTT. Its translation: CASSQTRSGQGAAGSNQPQHF.

The chain has TRBV7-6 and TRBJ2-3; the D gene is possibly TRBD1 (6 bases). The CDR3 spans 15 residues. Germline lookup yields CDR1 SGHVS and CDR2 FNYEAQ. V lost 6 bases, J lost 2 bases, and 15 bases lay in between. The CDR3 sequence: CASSQQGGVTDTQYF. For the CDR3, the DNA is TGTGCCAGCAGTCAACAGGGTGGAGTCACAGATACGCAGTATTTT. The full variable domain, its missing parts supplied by reference TRBV7-6 and TRBJ2-3, is GAGVSQSPRYKVTKRGQDVALRCDPISGHVSLYWYRQALGQGPEFLTYFNYEAQQDKSGLPNDRFSAERPEGSISTLTIQRTEQRDSAMYRCASSQQGGVTDTQYFGPGTRLTVL.

This chain connects TRBV14 to TRBJ2-5; TRBD1 aligns across 9 bases. The V gene's germline CDR1 is SGHDN and CDR2 FVKESK. The CDR3 extends over 14 amino acids. V lost 8 bases, J lost 7 bases, and 11 bases stayed unmatched. DNA for the CDR3: TGTGCCAGCCAGCAGGCCGGGACAGGGATGACCCAGTACTTC. Encoded protein: CASQQAGTGMTQYF.

The chain employs TRBV9 and TRBJ2-2, with 9 positions matching TRBD1. V trimming: 0 bases; J trimming: 4 bases; junction bases outside the gene matches: 4. This CDR3 has 16 residues. Germline V gene sequence: CDR1 SGDLS, CDR2 YYNGEE. This chain's CDR3 is CASSVEDRGITGELFF. The CDR3 DNA is TGTGCCAGCAGCGTAGAAGACAGGGGGATCACCGGGGAGCTGTTTTTT.

V gene TRBV6-6 combines with J gene TRBJ2-5, with TRBD2 matching 8 bases. The CDR3 sequence is 16 residues long. The germline V gene has CDR1 MNHNY and CDR2 SVGAGI (reference sequence). Trimming took 6 bases from V and 2 from J; bases not matched to a gene: 11. The CDR3 coding sequence is TGTGCCAGCAGGCAAAGAGTAGCGGGGCTTCAAGAGACCCAGTACTTC. Translated, it gives CASRQRVAGLQETQYF.

The chain carries TRBV6-5 and TRBJ2-5, with D possibly TRBD1 on 5 matching bases. V was pared by 6 bases and J by 1 base, with 12 bases between. There are 14 residues in the CDR3. Per the germline V gene, CDR1 is MNHEY and CDR2 is SVGAGI. The chain's CDR3 is CASSFRASQETQYF. For the CDR3, the DNA is TGTGCCAGCAGCTTCAGGGCGTCCCAAGAGACCCAGTACTTC.

The chain uses TRBV7-8 and TRBJ1-2; 7 bases fit TRBD1. Germline V gene sequence: CDR1 SGHVS, CDR2 FQNEAQ. The CDR3 is 13 residues long. V gave up 5 bases and J gave up 1 base; unmatched junction bases: 1. The CDR3 DNA reads as TGTGCCAGCAGCCGGGACAGTAACTATGGCTACACCTTC. This sequence encodes CASSRDSNYGYTF.

This clone was recorded only once. The genes are TRBV30 and TRBJ2-1; D is perhaps TRBD1 (5 bases). V lost 2 bases, J lost 9 bases, and 17 bases lay in between. The CDR3 loop spans 14 amino acids. Germline CDR1 is GTSNPN and CDR2 is SVGIG (reference sequence). The CDR3 reads CAWSRGTESGEQFF. In DNA form, the CDR3 reads TGTGCCTGGAGTAGGGGTACGGAATCGGGTGAGCAGTTCTTC.

The V gene is TRBV7-9, the J gene TRBJ2-3; 11 nucleotides align to TRBD2. V shed 5 bases, J shed 4 bases, and the junction held 8 bases outside the gene matches. The CDR3 runs to 16 residues. The germline V gene has CDR1 SEHNR and CDR2 FQNEAQ (reference sequence). Written as DNA, the CDR3 is TGTGCCAGCAGCCCGCTAGCGGGAGGAGTCGCAGATACGCAGTATTTT. Its translation is CASSPLAGGVADTQYF.